This TCR beta chain was found in a study of T cells after yellow fever vaccination. Study details: Preparation used SMART-Seq v4 Ultra Low Input for the low-cell-number fractions.

TCRdb re-called the 5' RACE reads with MiXCR, one entry per CDR3 protein. The sample records a few hundred thousand distinct CDR3 sequences, 3.6% being singletons. The germline V and J ends were trimmed by 8 bases and 5 bases, with 18 bases remaining between them. The CDR3 runs 15 residues. This clonotype appeared many times. The chain has TRBV12-3 or TRBV12-4 and TRBJ1-4; perhaps TRBD1 as D (6 bases). This receptor was obtained from a man younger than 35 who received the YFV17D yellow fever vaccine. Sequences were derived from PBMCs, sampled 15 days after the yellow fever booster vaccination. The CDR3 DNA follows: TGTGCCAGCCTTGAAGGTGGGGGGCTAAATGAAAAACTGTTTTTT. Protein: CASLEGGGLNEKLFF.